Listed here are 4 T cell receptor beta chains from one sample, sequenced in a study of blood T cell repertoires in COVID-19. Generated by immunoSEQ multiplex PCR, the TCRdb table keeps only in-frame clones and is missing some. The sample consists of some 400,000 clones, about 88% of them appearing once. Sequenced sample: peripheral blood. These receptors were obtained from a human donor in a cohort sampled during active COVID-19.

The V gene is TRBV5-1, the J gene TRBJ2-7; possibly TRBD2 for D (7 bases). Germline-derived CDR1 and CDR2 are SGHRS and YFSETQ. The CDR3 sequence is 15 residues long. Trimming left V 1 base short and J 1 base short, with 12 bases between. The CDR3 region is CASSLWGGSSYEQYF. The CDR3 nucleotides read TGCGCCAGCAGCTTGTGGGGGGGCTCATCCTACGAGCAGTACTTC.

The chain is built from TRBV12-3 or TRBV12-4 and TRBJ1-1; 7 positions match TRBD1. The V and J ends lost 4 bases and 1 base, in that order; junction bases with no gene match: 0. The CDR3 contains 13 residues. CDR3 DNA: TGTGCCAGCAGTTGGACAGGGAACACTGAAGCTTTCTTT. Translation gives CASSWTGNTEAFF.

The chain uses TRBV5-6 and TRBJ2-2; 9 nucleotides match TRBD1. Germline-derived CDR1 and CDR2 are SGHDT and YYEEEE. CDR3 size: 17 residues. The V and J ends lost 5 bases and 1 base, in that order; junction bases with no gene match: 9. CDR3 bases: TGTGCCAGCAGTCCCGGGACAGGGCGGGTGAACACCGGGGAGCTGTTTTTT. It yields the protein CASSPGTGRVNTGELFF.

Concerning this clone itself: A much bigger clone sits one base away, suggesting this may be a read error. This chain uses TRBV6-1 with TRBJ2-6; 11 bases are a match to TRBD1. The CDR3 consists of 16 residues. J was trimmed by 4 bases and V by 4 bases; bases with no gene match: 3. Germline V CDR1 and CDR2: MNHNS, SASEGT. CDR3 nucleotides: TGTGCCAGCAGTGGGGACAGGGGGTGCGGGGCCAACGTCCTGACTTTC. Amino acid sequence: CASSGDRGCGANVLTF.